The sequence of this T cell receptor (beta chain) was determined in a study of blood T cell repertoires in COVID-19. Study context: The analysed material was cDNA or gDNA that came from T cells, B-cell-depleted T cells, or PBMCs.

This CDR3 contains 14 residues. Trimming took off 3 bases at V and 5 bases at J, with 11 bases between the two ends. CDR1 is SGHVS, CDR2 FNYEAQ, per germline. Original data processing: Reference gene primer amplification gave estimated nucleated cell counts. Here immunoSEQ multiplex PCR was the method, and the copy in TCRdb shows in-frame clones only, minus some. For V, J and clone size, that table is used; D and trimming come from the DNA. The table includes roughly 200,000 clones, around 86% detected once. The table lists this clone with a few counts. Sequencing was done on a sample of peripheral blood. The chain is built from TRBV7-6 and TRBJ1-5, with D unresolved. This clonotype originated in a woman aged 50 to 65 with COVID-19, enrolled during active disease. This CDR3 is CASSLRAADQPQHF. CDR3 coding DNA: TGTGCCAGCAGCTTGCGGGCGGCTGATCAGCCCCAGCATTTT.